A single sample is the source of the 19 T cell receptor beta chains below, sequenced in a study of cytomegalovirus exposure and HLA in healthy donors. PCR employed 60 Vbeta and 13 Jbeta primers. Libraries were prepared by immunoSEQ multiplex PCR; TCRdb keeps only in-frame clonotypes and omits some of them. The data hold tens of thousands of clones, with about 76% observed a single time. Sequenced material: PBMCs. These receptors were taken from a woman aged 35 to 49 in good health and CMV-seropositive.

The chain recombines TRBV30 with TRBJ1-6, with D unclear. Germline CDR1 is GTSNPN and CDR2 is SVGIG (reference sequence). V was shortened by 1 base and J by 11 bases, with 9 bases between the two germline ends. CDR3 size: 12 residues. The CDR3 loop reads CAWSAGRPPLHF. Written as DNA, the CDR3 is TGTGCCTGGAGTGCCGGGAGGCCACCCCTCCACTTT.

V gene TRBV7-2 combines with J gene TRBJ2-1; D is uncertain. V lost 5 bases and J 6 bases, leaving 11 bases between the germline ends. Germline V gene sequence: CDR1 SGHTA, CDR2 FQGNSA. The CDR3 is 13 amino acids. CDR3 DNA: TGTGCCAGCAGCGCCAACTACGCCAATGAGCAGTTCTTC. Its protein product is CASSANYANEQFF.

This rearrangement joins TRBV5-4 to TRBJ1-2, with TRBD1 matching over 8 bases. The germline V gene encodes CDR1 SGHNT and CDR2 YYREEE (reference sequence). Trimming removed 4 bases from V and 2 bases from J; junction bases left unmatched: 7. CDR3 length equals 15 residues. The CDR3 is CASSGPDRANYGYTF. The DNA of the CDR3 is TGTGCCAGCAGCGGACCGGACAGGGCGAACTATGGCTACACCTTC.

The rearrangement links TRBV28 to TRBJ1-1; 7 bases are shared with TRBD1. The germline CDR1 and CDR2 sequences are MDHEN and SYDVKM. The CDR3 has 15 residues. With 2 bases clipped from V and 0 bases from J, the junction kept 3 bases outside the gene matches. The CDR3 nucleotides read TGTGCCAGCAGTTTAAGACAGGGATTGAACACTGAAGCTTTCTTT. Translated: CASSLRQGLNTEAFF. The complete variable domain, with remaining parts taken from reference TRBV28 and TRBJ1-1, reads DVKVTQSSRYLVKRTGEKVFLECVQDMDHENMFWYRQDPGLGLRLIYFSYDVKMKEKGDIPEGYSVSREKKERFSLILESASTNQTSMYLCASSLRQGLNTEAFFGQGTRLTVV.

The rearrangement links TRBV11-2 to TRBJ2-6; D remains unclear. The V gene lost 1 base and the J gene lost 4 bases, with 5 bases spanning the gap. CDR1 is SGHAT, CDR2 FQNNGV, per germline. The CDR3 sequence is 14 residues long. This chain's CDR3 is CASSLGAGANVLTF. CDR3 in DNA: TGTGCCAGCAGCTTAGGGGCAGGGGCCAACGTCCTGACTTTC. Looking up the rest from reference TRBV11-2 and TRBJ2-6 gives the full variable domain: EAGVAQSPRYKIIEKRQSVAFWCNPISGHATLYWYQQILGQGPKLLIQFQNNGVVDDSQLPKDRFSAERLKGVDSTLKIQPAKLEDSAVYLCASSLGAGANVLTFGAGSRLTVL.

A single count supports this clone. The chain recombines TRBV4-3 with TRBJ2-2; 12 bases match TRBD2. The CDR3 has 18 residues. J was trimmed by 0 bases and V by 1 base; bases with no gene match: 3. CDR1 LGHNA and CDR2 YSLEER come from the germline V gene. Here the CDR3 DNA reads TGCGCCAGCAGCCAAGGACTAGCGGGAGACACGAACACCGGGGAGCTGTTTTTT. Its protein product is CASSQGLAGDTNTGELFF.

The chain joins TRBV20-1 to TRBJ2-5; D is tentatively TRBD1 or TRBD2 (6 bases each). V lost 5 bases to trimming and J lost 7 bases, with 11 bases between them. The CDR3 extends over 11 amino acids. Germline V gives CDR1 DFQATT, CDR2 SNEGSKA (reference sequence). In nucleotides, the CDR3 is TGCAGTGCTCGAGGGGGGCCGACCCAGTACTTC. Translating gives CSARGGPTQYF.

This clone was counted between two and nine times. The genes are TRBV30 and TRBJ2-3; maybe TRBD2 (7 bases). Germline V gene sequence: CDR1 GTSNPN, CDR2 SVGIG (reference sequence). V was pared by 2 bases and J by 10 bases, with 13 bases between. The CDR3 totals 12 residues. The CDR3 protein is CAWSYGGPPQYF. The CDR3 bases are TGTGCCTGGAGTTACGGGGGGCCGCCGCAGTATTTT.

V is TRBV15 and J is TRBJ2-1, with 11 bases identical to TRBD2. Germline V CDR1 and CDR2: LNHNV, YYDKDF (reference sequence). The length of the CDR3 is 20 residues. With V trimmed by 0 bases and J by 6 bases, 16 bases remained unmatched. This chain's CDR3 is CATSRDPGVAGGPWGNEQFF. DNA of the CDR3: TGTGCCACCAGCAGAGATCCGGGGGTAGCGGGAGGGCCATGGGGCAATGAGCAGTTCTTC.

The rearrangement joins TRBV2 to TRBJ2-7; 8 bases are a match to TRBD2. The CDR3 extends over 13 amino acids. Germline V gene lookup returns CDR1 SNHLY and CDR2 FYNNEI. V was pared by 3 bases and J by 12 bases, with 10 bases of the junction left unmatched. Written as DNA, the CDR3 is TGTGCCAGCAGTGACCCCTACGGGGGGGCATGGTACTTC. Translation gives CASSDPYGGAWYF.

J is TRBJ2-3 and V is TRBV2; TRBD2 matches at 13 bases. V trimming: 8 bases; J trimming: 4 bases; junction bases outside the gene matches: 6. Germline CDR1 reads SNHLY; CDR2 reads FYNNEI. This CDR3 is built from 15 residues. The CDR3 bases are TGTGCCAGCTTGACTAGCGGGGGGAGGGCAGATACGCAGTATTTT. This sequence encodes CASLTSGGRADTQYF.

The chain couples TRBV10-2 to TRBJ1-4; TRBD1 is a possible D gene (5 bases). V gave up 5 bases and J gave up 0 bases, with 10 bases separating them. Germline V gene sequence: CDR1 WSHSY, CDR2 SAAADI. The CDR3 loop spans 15 amino acids. This chain's CDR3 is CASSRTGTTNEKLFF. The CDR3 coding sequence is TGCGCCAGCAGTAGAACAGGCACAACTAATGAAAAACTGTTTTTT.

The chain couples TRBV30 to TRBJ2-7; D is perhaps TRBD1 (5 bases). This CDR3 contains 13 residues. V was cut by 1 base and J by 7 bases, with 14 bases left in between. CDR1 is GTSNPN, CDR2 SVGIG, per germline (reference sequence). The CDR3 nucleotides are TGTGCCTGGAGTGCTGGCAGGGTGAGGGAGCAGTACTTC. This encodes CAWSAGRVREQYF.

This chain uses TRBV4-1 with TRBJ2-5, with a possible D match to TRBD1 (5 bases). The germline V gene has CDR1 MGHRA and CDR2 YSYEKL. The CDR3 covers 14 residues. The ends were cut back, 0 bases at V and 5 bases at J, with 10 bases in the middle. The DNA for the CDR3 is TGCGCCAGCAGCCAAGACAGGGTCTACGAGACCCAGTACTTC. As protein: CASSQDRVYETQYF.

The chain combines TRBV15 with TRBJ1-2; no firm D call. Germline assignment: CDR1 LNHNV and CDR2 YYDKDF (reference sequence). The CDR3 contains 12 residues. V dropped 0 bases and J dropped 7 bases, with 6 bases sitting between them. The CDR3 sequence is CATSRDQFGYTF. The CDR3 nucleotides are TGTGCCACCAGCAGAGATCAGTTTGGCTACACCTTC.

This clone came up once. This chain uses TRBV9 with TRBJ2-7; 11 nucleotides agree with TRBD1. From germline, CDR1 is SGDLS and CDR2 YYNGEE. The CDR3 extends over 14 amino acids. Germline trimming cut 6 bases from V and 5 bases from J; bases unmatched to any gene: 7. CDR3 loop: CASTRTGGLDEQYF. Written as DNA, the CDR3 is TGTGCCAGCACCCGGACAGGGGGCTTAGACGAGCAGTACTTC.

This chain's CDR3 is CASSLDRESEKLFF. The CDR3 DNA follows: TGTGCCAGTAGCCTGGACAGGGAGTCAGAAAAACTGTTTTTT. The chain combines TRBV19 with TRBJ1-4, with TRBD1 identical over 8 bases. Germline V gene lookup returns CDR1 LNHDA and CDR2 SQIVND (reference sequence). Germline trimming cut 6 bases from V and 8 bases from J; bases unmatched to any gene: 8. The CDR3 consists of 14 residues.

This clone was counted once. V and J are TRBV18 and TRBJ1-5; no reliable D call. The germline CDR1 and CDR2 sequences are KGHSH and LQKENI. V was shortened by 6 bases and J by 5 bases, with 14 bases between the two germline ends. The length of the CDR3 is 14 residues. The CDR3 bases are TGTGCCAGCTCCTCTGGACTGTCGGATCAGCCCCAGCATTTT. This translates into CASSSGLSDQPQHF.

The rearrangement links TRBV28 to TRBJ2-3; D is unresolved. Germline-derived CDR1 and CDR2 are MDHEN and SYDVKM. This CDR3 is 12 amino acids long. Trimming removed 8 bases at V and 2 bases at J, with 8 bases between. CDR3: CASSLYTDTQYF. The DNA of the CDR3 is TGTGCCAGCTCTCTTTACACAGATACGCAGTATTTT.